The 16 T cell receptor beta chains listed next were all sequenced from one sample in a study of read filtering for tumor transcriptome and immune sequencing. This library used roughly 0.4 ug RNA and molecular barcoded adaptors spanning alpha/delta and beta/gamma chains. TCRdb recomputed calls from the reads with MiXCR, one row per CDR3 protein. Counted here are more than 100,000 distinct CDR3 sequences, 10% to 15% occurring once; the ten biggest clones make up 9.5% to 11%. The sample consisted of a population of CD138-negative cells sorted from bone marrow. Every receptor here comes from a donor at least 40 years old with multiple myeloma.

This clonotype was seen many times. The chain is built from TRBV10-3 and TRBJ2-1; the match to TRBD2 covers 8 bases. V dropped 9 bases and J dropped 5; count of bases not matched to a gene: 6. Germline V CDR1 and CDR2: ENHRY, SYGVKD. The length of the CDR3 is 13 residues. In nucleotides, the CDR3 is TGTGCCATAACTAGCGGCGGAGACAATGAGCAGTTCTTC. It translates to CAITSGGDNEQFF.

Ten or more counts support this clonotype. The rearrangement uses TRBV5-1 and TRBJ2-1, with 14 nucleotides matching TRBD2. The V and J ends lost 2 bases and 7 bases, in that order; junction bases with no gene match: 2. The CDR3 is 15 residues long. The germline CDR1 and CDR2 sequences are SGHRS and YFSETQ. The CDR3 sequence: CASSLRTSGGNEQFF. CDR3 in DNA: TGCGCCAGCAGCTTACGGACTAGCGGGGGGAATGAGCAGTTCTTC.

In regard to this clonotype: A junction boundary mismatches the germline segment, possibly from a read error. The chain joins TRBV20-1 to TRBJ2-1; TRBD2 matches at 8 bases. The CDR3 is made up of 16 amino acids. Germline CDR1 DFQATT, CDR2 SNEGSKA (reference sequence). The CDR3 sequence: CSAGTGGRGSCNEQFF. The DNA for the CDR3 is TGCAGTGCTGGAACGGGGGGGCGGGGGTCCTGCAATGAGCAGTTCTTC.

This clonotype was seen ten or more times. The chain employs TRBV6-5 and TRBJ2-1; possibly TRBD1 for D (7 bases). The CDR3 has 15 amino acids. Germline-derived CDR1 and CDR2 are MNHEY and SVGAGI. V shed 2 bases and J shed 5 bases, with 13 bases lying between them. CDR3 nucleotides: TGTGCCAGCAGTTACGGCGGGACAGCGAACAATGAGCAGTTCTTC. This codes for CASSYGGTANNEQFF.

Concerning this clonotype itself: A much larger clone lies a single base off, so this may be a read error. This chain joins TRBV6-5 and TRBJ2-5; perhaps TRBD2 as D (6 bases). V was cut by 5 bases and J by 5 bases, with 15 bases left in between. The V gene's germline CDR1 is MNHEY and CDR2 SVGAGI. CDR3 length: 14 residues. The CDR3 coding sequence is TGTGCCAGCAGTGGAGGGGTGGATCCGGAGACCCAGTACTTC. Residues: CASSGGVDPETQYF.

The chain links TRBV5-8 to TRBJ2-7, with 9 bases identical to TRBD1. Germline CDR1 reads SGHTS; CDR2 reads YDEGEE. The CDR3 length is 13 residues. V was pared by 3 bases and J by 7 bases, with 5 bases of the junction left unmatched. CDR3 amino acids: CASSSQGAREQYF. The CDR3 DNA is TGTGCCAGCAGCTCACAGGGGGCACGGGAGCAGTACTTC.

This clonotype was found a few times. Here the CDR3 omits its conserved ending phenylalanine or tryptophan, so a read error is the likely source. This rearrangement joins TRBV28 to TRBJ2-3; D might be TRBD2 (6 bases). V was trimmed by 3 bases and J by 6 bases, leaving 13 bases between them. This CDR3 contains 14 residues. Germline V gene data show CDR1 as MDHEN and CDR2 as SYDVKM. CDR3 in DNA: TGTGCCAGCAGTTTTAGCGGCAGGGCTGATACGCAGTATCTT. Protein sequence: CASSFSGRADTQYL.

This clonotype showed up many times. The chain is built from TRBV12-3 or TRBV12-4 and TRBJ1-1; D gene uncertain. Deletions cut 5 bases from V and 2 bases from J, with 0 bases between. This CDR3 region has 10 residues. In DNA form, the CDR3 reads TGTGCCAGCAGTAACACTGAAGCTTTCTTT. It codes for CASSNTEAFF.

At least ten counts were recorded for this clonotype. The chain employs TRBV29-1 and TRBJ2-7; 8 nucleotides align to TRBD1. The CDR3 is made up of 12 amino acids. The germline V gene has CDR1 SQVTM and CDR2 ANQGSEA. V shed 6 bases, J shed 4 bases, and the junction held 5 bases outside the gene matches. The CDR3 DNA is TGCAGCGTATCCGGGACAGGTTACGAGCAGTACTTC. It encodes CSVSGTGYEQYF.

A word on this clonotype: This could be a read error, since a much larger clone is one nucleotide away. V usage is TRBV6-5 and J usage is TRBJ2-5; perhaps TRBD2 as D (6 bases). CDR3 length: 14 amino acids. CDR1 and CDR2 (germline): MNHEY, SVGAGI. With 4 bases removed from V and 3 bases from J, the gap between germline ends came to 12 bases. The CDR3, as DNA: TGTGCCAGCAGTTTTATTACTAGCAAAGAGACCCAGTACTTC. This sequence encodes CASSFITSKETQYF.

There are many counts of this clonotype. This chain connects TRBV2 to TRBJ2-2; no definite D call. V shed 7 bases and J shed 1 base, with 13 bases lying between them. This CDR3 comprises 15 residues. In germline, CDR1 is SNHLY, CDR2 FYNNEI. In DNA form, the CDR3 reads TGTGCCAGCACCACTGAGTTTGGGAACACCGGGGAGCTGTTTTTT. Protein sequence: CASTTEFGNTGELFF.

A few counts support this clonotype. V usage is TRBV19 and J usage is TRBJ1-2, with D unresolved. The CDR3 spans 14 residues. Per the germline V gene, CDR1 is LNHDA and CDR2 is SQIVND (reference sequence). V shed 5 bases and J shed 6 bases, with 16 bases lying between them. The DNA for the CDR3 is TGTGCCAGTAGTCCCCTCGCCAGAAGTAATGGCTACACCTTC. This translates into CASSPLARSNGYTF.

This clonotype appeared many times. The chain links TRBV11-3 to TRBJ2-1; 7 bases align to TRBD2. Germline values: CDR1 SGHNT, CDR2 YENEEA. The CDR3 length is 16 residues. The trim removed 3 bases at V and 6 bases at J, leaving 11 bases unmatched. Here the CDR3 reads CASSLGDTGGSNEQFF. CDR3 bases: TGTGCCAGCAGCTTGGGAGACACGGGGGGATCCAATGAGCAGTTCTTC.

This clonotype was detected only a few times. A much bigger clone sits one base away, suggesting this may be a read error. This chain uses TRBV5-4 with TRBJ2-1; either TRBD1 or TRBD2 may supply D (5 bases each). CDR1 and CDR2 (germline): SGHNT, YYREEE (reference sequence). Trimming took 4 bases from V and 14 from J, leaving 19 bases between them. This CDR3 has 13 residues. The CDR3 region is CASSPGQDFPKFF. CDR3 bases: TGTGCCAGCAGCCCGGGGCAGGACTTCCCAAAGTTCTTC.

This clonotype was recorded at least ten times. This chain connects TRBV15 to TRBJ1-5; TRBD1 aligns across 11 bases. The CDR3 totals 15 residues. CDR1 is LNHNV and CDR2 is YYDKDF in the germline V gene (reference sequence). Trimming cost V 2 bases and J 7 bases; bases outside gene matches: 4. The CDR3 loop is CATSRSGQGEQPQHF. The CDR3 DNA is TGTGCCACCAGCAGATCGGGACAGGGGGAACAGCCCCAGCATTTT.

This clonotype was detected many times. The chain recombines TRBV20-1 with TRBJ2-3; 9 nucleotides line up with TRBD2. The CDR3 runs to 13 residues. In germline, CDR1 is DFQATT, CDR2 SNEGSKA (reference sequence). The CDR3 here is CSVAGEGTDTQYF. In nucleotides, the CDR3 is TGCAGCGTAGCGGGAGAGGGCACAGATACGCAGTATTTT.